This record looks at one T cell receptor (beta chain) sequence and its context. These data come from a study of shared clonotypes between healthy human individuals. Study details: The donor pool was made up of a couple of women and a few men aged 18 to 49.

An assay was performed, and its level was deep. Sorted-subset replicate PCR reactions were performed with around 200 ng DNA, corresponding to roughly 29,000 T cell genomes. Data came from immunoSEQ multiplex PCR; TCRdb stores just in-frame clones and leaves some out. The data contain over 2 million clones, less than 95% of them singletons. CD8 cells classed as naive were CD45RO-negative and positively selected for CCR7, excluding terminally differentiated effector memory CD45RA+ cells. The CDR3 runs 14 residues. Unmatched junction bases numbered 6, after V lost 5 bases and J lost 6 bases. Germline loops: CDR1 MNHEY, CDR2 SMNVEV (reference sequence).

The J gene is TRBJ2-3, the V gene TRBV27; 9 nucleotides agree with TRBD2. The clonotype originates from a man aged 18 to 29 in good health. The specimen was naive CD8+ T cells sorted from blood. As DNA, the CDR3 is TGTGCCAGCAGTGAAGCGGGGGGCCCCGATACGCAGTATTTT. Protein product: CASSEAGGPDTQYF.